These 14 T cell receptor beta chains came from one sample sequenced in a study of blood T cell repertoires in COVID-19. Sequencing was performed with immunoSEQ multiplex PCR; in TCRdb, only in-frame clones are kept and a portion is missing. The data contain about 670,000 clones, 85% to 90% of them singletons. Source material: peripheral blood. These receptors originate from a woman younger than 35 with acute or convalescent COVID-19.

This chain links TRBV27 with TRBJ2-7; 10 bases are a match to TRBD1. V lost 1 base to trimming and J lost 6 bases; unmatched junction nucleotides: 12. Germline-derived CDR1 and CDR2 are MNHEY and SMNVEV (reference sequence). The CDR3 length is 17 residues. In DNA, the CDR3 is TGTGCCAGCAGTTTATATCCCGGACAGGGGGGGTTTGGCGAGCAGTACTTC. Its translation is CASSLYPGQGGFGEQYF.

The chain joins TRBV14 to TRBJ2-1; D unclear. The CDR3 length is 16 residues. Trimming cost V 4 bases and J 0 bases, with 13 bases left between them. CDR1 and CDR2 (germline): SGHDN, FVKESK. The CDR3 protein is CASSPKASRSYNEQFF. The CDR3 DNA reads TGTGCCAGCAGCCCGAAAGCGAGCCGCTCCTACAATGAGCAGTTCTTC.

The V call is TRBV19, the J call TRBJ2-1; 8 nucleotides line up with TRBD2. The CDR3 sequence is 16 residues long. Trimming took 1 base from V and 7 from J; bases not matched to a gene: 9. The germline V gene encodes CDR1 LNHDA and CDR2 SQIVND (reference sequence). The CDR3 nucleotides read TGTGCCAGTAGTATAGGGCACGGGGGGGCCTTAAATGAGCAGTTCTTC. Protein: CASSIGHGGALNEQFF. The variable domain in full, with the rest retrieved from reference TRBV19 and TRBJ2-1, is DGGITQSPKYLFRKEGQNVTLSCEQNLNHDAMYWYRQDPGQGLRLIYYSQIVNDFQKGDIAEGYSVSREKKESFPLTVTSAQKNPTAFYLCASSIGHGGALNEQFFGPGTRLTVL.

V gene TRBV21-1 combines with J gene TRBJ1-5. TRBV21-1 is reported as a pseudogene. The CDR3 has 12 amino acids. CDR3 in DNA: TGTGCCAGCGTTAGATCCTCGGGACCCCAGCATTTT. Its protein is CASVRSSGPQHF.

This clone appeared many times. The chain recombines TRBV6-1 with TRBJ2-7; D may be TRBD2 (6 bases). CDR3 length equals 14 residues. The germline V gene encodes CDR1 MNHNS and CDR2 SASEGT. V was pared by 3 bases and J by 2 bases, with 11 bases between. The CDR3 loop reads CASSEQGGPYEQYF. The CDR3 DNA reads TGTGCCAGCAGTGAGCAGGGAGGCCCCTACGAGCAGTACTTC.

The V gene is TRBV21-1, the J gene TRBJ1-1; TRBD1, the table's D call, lacks a check against the DNA. TRBV21-1 is marked as a pseudogene. The CDR3 covers 14 residues. Here the CDR3 reads CASRKTGADTEAFF. As DNA, the CDR3 is TGTGCCAGCAGGAAGACAGGGGCGGACACTGAAGCTTTCTTT.

The chain is built from TRBV27 and TRBJ1-6, with 7 nucleotides matching TRBD1. The germline CDR1 and CDR2 sequences are MNHEY and SMNVEV (reference sequence). J gave up 4 bases and V 6 bases, and 3 bases lay outside the gene matches. The CDR3 covers 14 residues. The chain's CDR3 is CASRGGQYNSPLHF. CDR3 coding DNA: TGTGCCAGCAGAGGGGGACAGTATAATTCACCCCTCCACTTT.

This chain joins TRBV7-9 and TRBJ2-3; TRBD2 matches at 10 bases. Germline V lookup: CDR1 SEHNR, CDR2 FQNEAQ (reference sequence). The V and J ends lost 6 bases and 5 bases, in that order; junction bases with no gene match: 2. This CDR3 comprises 13 residues. In DNA form, the CDR3 reads TGTGCCAGCAGTTGGACTAGCGGAGATACGCAGTATTTT. Protein: CASSWTSGDTQYF.

The rearrangement joins TRBV24-1 to TRBJ2-5; 7 bases agree with TRBD1. The CDR3 sequence is 13 residues long. Germline trimming cut 9 bases from V and 5 bases from J; bases unmatched to any gene: 8. Germline V gives CDR1 KGHDR, CDR2 SFDVKD. CDR3 sequence: CATDRVIGETQYF. The CDR3 nucleotides read TGTGCCACCGACAGGGTGATCGGGGAGACCCAGTACTTC.

The V gene is TRBV5-1, the J gene TRBJ2-5; perhaps TRBD2 as D (5 bases). The V gene lost 4 bases and the J gene lost 0 bases, with 13 bases spanning the gap. This CDR3 spans 15 amino acids. Germline V CDR1 and CDR2: SGHRS, YFSETQ. This CDR3 reads CASSDMPGNQETQYF. The CDR3 nucleotides read TGCGCCAGCAGCGACATGCCGGGAAACCAAGAGACCCAGTACTTC. Using reference TRBV5-1 and TRBJ2-5 for the parts outside the CDR3, the full variable domain is KAGVTQTPRYLIKTRGQQVTLSCSPISGHRSVSWYQQTPGQGLQFLFEYFSETQRNKGNFPGRFSGRQFSNSRSEMNVSTLELGDSALYLCASSDMPGNQETQYFGPGTRLLVL.

V is TRBV19 and J is TRBJ2-2; TRBD2 matches at 10 bases. Unmatched junction bases numbered 11, after V lost 4 bases and J lost 3 bases. CDR3 length: 18 residues. Per germline, CDR1 LNHDA and CDR2 SQIVND (reference sequence). Written as DNA, the CDR3 is TGTGCCAGTAGTACGAATTTCCTCAGCGGGGGGGACACCGGGGAGCTGTTTTTT. Translated, it gives CASSTNFLSGGDTGELFF.

This chain links TRBV6-5 with TRBJ2-3, with D tentatively TRBD2 (5 bases). V lost 6 bases to trimming and J lost 4 bases, with 11 bases between them. There are 13 residues in the CDR3. The V gene's germline CDR1 is MNHEY and CDR2 SVGAGI. The CDR3 sequence: CASSQSLADTQYF. In nucleotides, the CDR3 is TGTGCCAGCAGCCAGTCACTAGCAGATACGCAGTATTTT.

J is TRBJ1-6 and V is TRBV2, with D perhaps matching TRBD1 (5 bases). V dropped 6 bases and J dropped 6 bases, with 12 bases sitting between them. Germline-derived CDR1 and CDR2 are SNHLY and FYNNEI. This CDR3 is 14 amino acids long. Written as DNA, the CDR3 is TGTGCCAGCAGCGCTGGGACTGTTAATTCACCCCTCCACTTT. The encoded protein is CASSAGTVNSPLHF. Based on the CDR3 plus reference TRBV2 and TRBJ1-6, the full variable domain is EPEVTQTPSHQVTQMGQEVILRCVPISNHLYFYWYRQILGQKVEFLVSFYNNEISEKSEIFDDQFSVERPDGSNFTLKIRSTKLEDSAMYFCASSAGTVNSPLHFGNGTRLTVT.

This clone was seen only a few times. J is TRBJ1-2 and V is TRBV2, with D tentatively TRBD1 (5 bases). Germline V gene sequence: CDR1 SNHLY, CDR2 FYNNEI. V lost 6 bases to trimming and J lost 4 bases, with 9 bases between them. The CDR3 covers 12 residues. CDR3 sequence reads: CASSRAAYGYTF. The CDR3 nucleotides read TGTGCCAGCAGCAGGGCCGCCTATGGCTACACCTTC.